This T cell receptor (beta chain) was sequenced during a study of T cells in Graves' hyperthyroidism and ophthalmopathy. Overall study findings and caveats: Appearing also in blood were most of the thyroid clonotypes expanded above 0.001.

V lost 5 bases to trimming and J lost 7 bases, with 17 bases between them. The CDR3 spans 15 residues. Germline V gene lookup returns CDR1 SGHTA and CDR2 FQGTGA. This clonotype was recorded many times. Its antigen is unidentified. There were TCR beta CDR3 regions amplified from RNA transcripts. The TCR CDR3 first-round RT-PCR relied on the HTBI primer set. Each CDR3 protein is one row after TCRdb ran MiXCR on the multiplex PCR reads. The sample includes a few hundred thousand distinct CDR3 sequences, roughly 16% of them seen just once. The chain uses TRBV7-3 and TRBJ2-2; possible D gene TRBD2, 6 bases. The TCR originated in a woman in her twenties or thirties with Graves' ophthalmopathy. The sample comprised blood. The CDR3 DNA reads TGTGCCAGCAGCCTCGTCGGGGGAGATGGCGGGGAGCTGTTTTTT. It specifies CASSLVGGDGGELFF.